The following is a T cell receptor (beta chain) sequence with its context. The target of this receptor is not known. No base quality information exists; no much larger clone differs at one position. Library creation used 5' RACE. Sequencing relied on a NextSeq 500. In the TCR library protocol, unique molecular identifiers were attached to individual cDNA molecules to correct for PCR bias and sequencing error. Both TCR alpha and beta chains were sequenced, and tight co-correlation was observed between alpha and beta sequence abundances in each sample. The source study handled its data this way. V gene, J gene and CDR3 annotation of TCR sequences was performed with Decombinator V4. TCRs were defined as expanded if a significant change between any two time points was detected under a Poisson model with p below 0.0001. TCR abundances were normalised to the total number of TCRs sequenced per sample and expressed as counts per million. A search of VDJdb, accessed on 1 November 2021, was run for TCRs annotated to CMV, EBV and SARS-CoV-2, with TCRs annotated for multiple antigens excluded. Through fastp at Q25 and MiXCR, TCRdb rebuilt clones from the public reads, retaining in-frame beta chains. Rows matching on CDR3 protein sequence are summarized as one entry with the most common DNA and genes. V and J calls and clone size were set by TCRdb, not the authors. A total of over 85,000 distinct CDR3 sequences appear in this sample, roughly 17% of them only once. The top ten clonotypes cover 0.95% to 1.5% of the sample.

These data belong to a study of early T cells in non-severe SARS-CoV-2 infection (dated by TCRdb to the early 2020s). A note on the overall study: Because TCR sequencing was done on bulk RNA from unsorted whole blood, the alpha and beta chains could not be paired. The study at large found these results: Matching against VDJdb was skewed toward anti-spike CD8 responses, likely underestimated virus-specific expansions, and missed private and CD4 specificities.

This was a case-control study nested in a cohort of healthcare workers in London, UK, who had nasopharyngeal swab PCR tests and blood samples taken every week. Healthcare workers were recruited during the week of the UK lockdown, between 23 and 31 March 2020, and followed weekly for up to 16 weeks. The TCR sequence derives from an adult who was a healthcare worker with PCR-confirmed SARS-CoV-2 infection or an uninfected control (not recorded which). Material: whole blood.

Here is the DNA: TGTGCCACCAGTGACTTCTCGGGGGGCCCCACTGAAGCTTTCTTT. Its coded protein is CATSDFSGGPTEAFF. This chain is built from TRBV24-1 and TRBJ1-1; D gene: possibly TRBD1, on 6 matching bases. From the germline V gene, CDR1 is KGHDR and CDR2 is SFDVKD. V gives up 4 bases and J gives up 4 bases, and the segment between their germline ends measures 15 bases. The CDR3, cysteine through phenylalanine, is 15 amino acids long. Of the read, only the CDR3 DNA is kept; its 45 bases are in frame from base 1.